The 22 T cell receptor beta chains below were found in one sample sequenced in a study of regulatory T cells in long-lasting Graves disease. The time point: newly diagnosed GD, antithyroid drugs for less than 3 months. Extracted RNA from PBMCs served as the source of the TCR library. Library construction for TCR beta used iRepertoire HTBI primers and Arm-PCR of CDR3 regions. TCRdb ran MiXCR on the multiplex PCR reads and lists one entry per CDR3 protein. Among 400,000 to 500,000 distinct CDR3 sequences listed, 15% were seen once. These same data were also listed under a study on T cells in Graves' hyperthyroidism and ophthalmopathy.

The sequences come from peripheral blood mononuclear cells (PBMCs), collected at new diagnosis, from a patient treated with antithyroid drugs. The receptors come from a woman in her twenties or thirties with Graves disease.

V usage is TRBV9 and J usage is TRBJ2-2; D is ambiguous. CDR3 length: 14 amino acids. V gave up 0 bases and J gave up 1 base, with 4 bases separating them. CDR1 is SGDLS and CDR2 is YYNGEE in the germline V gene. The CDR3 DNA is TGTGCCAGCAGCGTAGGCGGGAACACCGGGGAGCTGTTTTTT. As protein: CASSVGGNTGELFF.

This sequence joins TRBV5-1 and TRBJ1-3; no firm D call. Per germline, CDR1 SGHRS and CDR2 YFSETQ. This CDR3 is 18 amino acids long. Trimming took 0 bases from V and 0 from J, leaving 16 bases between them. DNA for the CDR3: TGCGCCAGCAGCTTGGGCGCGTTCTCTCTCTCCTCTGGAAACACCATATATTTT. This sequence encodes CASSLGAFSLSSGNTIYF.

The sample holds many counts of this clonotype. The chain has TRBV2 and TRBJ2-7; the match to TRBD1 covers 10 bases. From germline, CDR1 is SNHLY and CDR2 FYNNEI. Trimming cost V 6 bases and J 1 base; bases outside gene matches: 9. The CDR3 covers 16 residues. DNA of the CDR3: TGTGCCAGCAGCCCCAGGGGGGGACAGGGGTCCTACGAGCAGTACTTC. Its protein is CASSPRGGQGSYEQYF.

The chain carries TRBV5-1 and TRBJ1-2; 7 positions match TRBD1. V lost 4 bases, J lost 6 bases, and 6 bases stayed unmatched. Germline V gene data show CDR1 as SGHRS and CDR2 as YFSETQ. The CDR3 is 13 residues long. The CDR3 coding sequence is TGCGCCAGCAGCACCGGGACAGTGAATGGCTACACCTTC. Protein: CASSTGTVNGYTF.

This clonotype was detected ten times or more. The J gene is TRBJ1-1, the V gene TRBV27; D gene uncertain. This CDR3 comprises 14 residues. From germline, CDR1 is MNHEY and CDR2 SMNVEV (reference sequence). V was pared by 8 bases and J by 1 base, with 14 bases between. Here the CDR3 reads CASSIAASNTEAFF. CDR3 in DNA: TGTGCCAGCTCAATTGCGGCTTCGAACACTGAAGCTTTCTTT.

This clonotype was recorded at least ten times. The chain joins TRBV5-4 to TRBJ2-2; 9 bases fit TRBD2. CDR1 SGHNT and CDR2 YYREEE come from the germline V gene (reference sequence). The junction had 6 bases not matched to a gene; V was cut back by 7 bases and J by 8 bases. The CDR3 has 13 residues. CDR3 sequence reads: CASGIAGVGELFF. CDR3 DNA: TGTGCCAGCGGCATAGCGGGAGTTGGGGAGCTGTTTTTT.

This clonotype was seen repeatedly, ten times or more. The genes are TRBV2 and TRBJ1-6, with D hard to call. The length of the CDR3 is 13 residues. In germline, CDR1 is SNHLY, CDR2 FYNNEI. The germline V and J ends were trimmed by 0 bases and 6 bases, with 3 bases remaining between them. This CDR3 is CASSEAPNSPLHF. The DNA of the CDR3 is TGTGCCAGCAGTGAAGCTCCTAATTCACCCCTCCACTTT.

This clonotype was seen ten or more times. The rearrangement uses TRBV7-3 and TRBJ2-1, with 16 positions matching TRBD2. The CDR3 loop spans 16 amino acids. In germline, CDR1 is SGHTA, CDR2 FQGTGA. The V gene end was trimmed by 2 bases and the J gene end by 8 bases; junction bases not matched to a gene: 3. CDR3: CASSLAGLAGGDEQFF. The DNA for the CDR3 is TGTGCCAGCAGCTTAGCGGGACTAGCGGGAGGGGATGAGCAGTTCTTC.

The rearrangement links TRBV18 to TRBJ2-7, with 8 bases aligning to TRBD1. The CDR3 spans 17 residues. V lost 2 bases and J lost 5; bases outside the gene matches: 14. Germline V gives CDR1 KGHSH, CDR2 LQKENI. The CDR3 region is CASSPGLRGRIPDEQYF. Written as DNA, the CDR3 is TGTGCCAGCTCACCAGGGCTCAGGGGGCGCATCCCGGACGAGCAGTACTTC. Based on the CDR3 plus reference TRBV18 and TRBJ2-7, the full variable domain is NAGVMQNPRHLVRRRGQEARLRCSPMKGHSHVYWYRQLPEEGLKFMVYLQKENIIDESGMPKERFSAEFPKEGPSILRIQQVVRGDSAAYFCASSPGLRGRIPDEQYFGPGTRLTVT.

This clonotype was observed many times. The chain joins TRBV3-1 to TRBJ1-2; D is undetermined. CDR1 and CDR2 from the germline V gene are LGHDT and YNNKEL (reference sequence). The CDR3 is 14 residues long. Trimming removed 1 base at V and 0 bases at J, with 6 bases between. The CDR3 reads CASSQGASNYGYTF. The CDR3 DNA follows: TGTGCCAGCAGCCAAGGAGCCTCTAACTATGGCTACACCTTC.

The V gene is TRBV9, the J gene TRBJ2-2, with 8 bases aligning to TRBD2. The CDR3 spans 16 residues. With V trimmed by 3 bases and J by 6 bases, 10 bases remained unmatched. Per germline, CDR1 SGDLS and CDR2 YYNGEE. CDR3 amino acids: CASSAKREMVPGELFF. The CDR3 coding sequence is TGTGCCAGCAGCGCAAAGCGGGAGATGGTACCCGGGGAGCTGTTTTTT.

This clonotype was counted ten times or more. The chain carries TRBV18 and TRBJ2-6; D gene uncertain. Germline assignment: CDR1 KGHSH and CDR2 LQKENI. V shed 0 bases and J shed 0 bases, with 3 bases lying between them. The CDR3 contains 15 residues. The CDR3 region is CASSPPLSGANVLTF. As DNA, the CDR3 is TGTGCCAGCTCACCACCTCTCTCTGGGGCCAACGTCCTGACTTTC.

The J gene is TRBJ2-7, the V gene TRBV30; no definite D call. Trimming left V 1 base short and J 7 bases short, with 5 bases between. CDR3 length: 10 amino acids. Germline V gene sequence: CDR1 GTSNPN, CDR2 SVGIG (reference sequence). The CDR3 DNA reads TGTGCCTGGAGTGAGGGAGAGCAGTACTTC. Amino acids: CAWSEGEQYF.

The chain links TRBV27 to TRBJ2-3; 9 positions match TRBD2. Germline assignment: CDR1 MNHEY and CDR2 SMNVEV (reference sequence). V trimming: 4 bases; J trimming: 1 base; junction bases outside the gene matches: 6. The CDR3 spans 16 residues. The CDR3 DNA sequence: TGTGCCAGCAGTTCCTCAGCGGGAGGCGGCACAGATACGCAGTATTTT. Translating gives CASSSSAGGGTDTQYF.

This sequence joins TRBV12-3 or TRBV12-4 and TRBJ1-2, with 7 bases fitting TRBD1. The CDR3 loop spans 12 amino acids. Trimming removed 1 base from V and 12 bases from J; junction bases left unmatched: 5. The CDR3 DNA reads TGTGCCAGCAGTTTAGGGACAGGATTGAACACCTTC. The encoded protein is CASSLGTGLNTF.

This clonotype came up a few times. The CDR3 here is CASSPPVWAETNSPLHF. The CDR3 DNA sequence: TGTGCCAGCTCACCACCGGTGTGGGCGGAGACAAATTCACCCCTCCACTTT. The chain combines TRBV18 with TRBJ1-6; D unresolved. This CDR3 is built from 17 residues. Per the germline V gene, CDR1 is KGHSH and CDR2 is LQKENI. Trimming stripped 0 bases from V and 7 bases from J, with 16 bases between.

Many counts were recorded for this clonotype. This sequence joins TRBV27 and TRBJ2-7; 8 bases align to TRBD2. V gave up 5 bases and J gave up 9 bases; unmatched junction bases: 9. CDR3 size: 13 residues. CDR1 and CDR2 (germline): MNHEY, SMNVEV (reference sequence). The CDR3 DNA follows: TGTGCCAGCAGTCTCGGACTAGCACACGGGCAGTACTTC. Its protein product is CASSLGLAHGQYF.

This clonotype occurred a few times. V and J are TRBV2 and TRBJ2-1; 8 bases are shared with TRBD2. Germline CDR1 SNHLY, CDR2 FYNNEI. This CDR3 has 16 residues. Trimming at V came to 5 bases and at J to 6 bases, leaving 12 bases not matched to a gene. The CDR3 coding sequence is TGTGCCAGCAGTCCGGGGGGGAAGGGTACCAGCAATGAGCAGTTCTTC. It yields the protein CASSPGGKGTSNEQFF.

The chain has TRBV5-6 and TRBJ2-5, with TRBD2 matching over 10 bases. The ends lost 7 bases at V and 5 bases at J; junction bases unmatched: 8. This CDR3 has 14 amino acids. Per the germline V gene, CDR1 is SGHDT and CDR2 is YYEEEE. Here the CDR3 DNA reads TGTGCCAGCCGACTAGCGGGCCCTGGTGAGACCCAGTACTTC. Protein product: CASRLAGPGETQYF.

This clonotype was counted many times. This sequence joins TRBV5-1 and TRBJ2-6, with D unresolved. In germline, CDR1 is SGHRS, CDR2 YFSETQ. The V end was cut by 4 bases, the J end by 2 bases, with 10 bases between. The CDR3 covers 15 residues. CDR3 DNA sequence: TGCGCCAGCAGCGAAGGTGGGCCTGGGGCCAACGTCCTGACTTTC. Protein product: CASSEGGPGANVLTF. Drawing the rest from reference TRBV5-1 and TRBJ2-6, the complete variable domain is KAGVTQTPRYLIKTRGQQVTLSCSPISGHRSVSWYQQTPGQGLQFLFEYFSETQRNKGNFPGRFSGRQFSNSRSEMNVSTLELGDSALYLCASSEGGPGANVLTFGAGSRLTVL.

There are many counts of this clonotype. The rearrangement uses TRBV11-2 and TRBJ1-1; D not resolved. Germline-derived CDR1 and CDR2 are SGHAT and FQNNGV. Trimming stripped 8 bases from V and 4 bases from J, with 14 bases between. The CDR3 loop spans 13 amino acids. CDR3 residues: CASDKEGGTEAFF. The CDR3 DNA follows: TGTGCCAGCGACAAGGAGGGAGGCACTGAAGCTTTCTTT.

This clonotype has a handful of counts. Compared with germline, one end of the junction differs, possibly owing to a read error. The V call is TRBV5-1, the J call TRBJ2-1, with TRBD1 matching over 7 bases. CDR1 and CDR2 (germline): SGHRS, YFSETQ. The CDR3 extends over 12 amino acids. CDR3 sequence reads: CASGTGVHEQFF. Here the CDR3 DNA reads TGTGCCAGCGGAACAGGGGTACATGAGCAGTTCTTC.